The 25 T cell receptor beta chains below come from one sample, sequenced in a study of cytomegalovirus exposure and HLA in healthy donors. PCR primers comprised 60 Vbeta and 13 Jbeta primers. Sequenced by immunoSEQ multiplex PCR; TCRdb stores in-frame clones only, minus some. The sample lists around 130,000 clones; roughly 80% were seen once. The source material was PBMCs. These receptors originate from a man between 50 and 59 years old in good health and CMV-seronegative.

This chain links TRBV4-1 with TRBJ2-6, with D possibly matching TRBD1 (5 bases). The CDR3 consists of 17 residues. Germline V CDR1 and CDR2: MGHRA, YSYEKL. The V end lost 0 bases, the J end lost 0 bases, and 9 bases lay between the germline ends. CDR3 DNA sequence: TGCGCCAGCAGCCAAGATGGACAAACCTCTGGGGCCAACGTCCTGACTTTC. It encodes CASSQDGQTSGANVLTF.

V gene TRBV2 combines with J gene TRBJ1-2; 9 bases are shared with TRBD1. CDR3 length equals 14 residues. The V gene's germline CDR1 is SNHLY and CDR2 FYNNEI. With 6 bases clipped from V and 5 bases from J, the junction kept 7 bases outside the gene matches. The CDR3 is CASSARDRDYGYTF. In DNA form, the CDR3 reads TGTGCCAGCAGCGCTAGGGACAGGGATTATGGCTACACCTTC.

The rearrangement uses TRBV10-3 and TRBJ2-7; 7 bases match TRBD1. Looked up from germline, CDR1 is ENHRY and CDR2 is SYGVKD. Trimming cost V 10 bases and J 1 base; bases outside gene matches: 4. This CDR3 is built from 12 residues. This CDR3 reads CATGQASYEQYF. The CDR3 coding sequence is TGTGCCACCGGACAGGCGTCCTACGAGCAGTACTTC.

This chain joins TRBV28 and TRBJ2-3; the D gene is possibly TRBD2 (5 bases). Germline V lookup: CDR1 MDHEN, CDR2 SYDVKM. The CDR3 is 11 residues long. V lost 6 bases and J lost 7, with 8 bases in between. The CDR3 loop is CASRLDYTQYF. In DNA, the CDR3 is TGTGCCAGCAGACTAGATTATACGCAGTATTTT.

This clone showed up just a few times. In DNA form, the CDR3 reads TGCGCCAGCAGTGATTGGCAGGGGGGAGAAAAACTGTTTTTT. Its translation is CASSDWQGGEKLFF. V is TRBV10-2 and J is TRBJ1-4, with TRBD1 identical over 7 bases. J gave up 8 bases and V 3 bases, and 6 bases lay outside the gene matches. Germline lookup yields CDR1 WSHSY and CDR2 SAAADI. The CDR3 length is 14 residues.

The J gene is TRBJ1-5, the V gene TRBV27; D gene unclear. The CDR3 is 13 residues long. Trimming pared 6 bases from V and 4 bases from J, leaving 10 bases between. CDR1 and CDR2 (germline): MNHEY, SMNVEV (reference sequence). The CDR3 sequence is CASRQGGNQPQHF. The CDR3, as DNA: TGTGCCAGCAGACAAGGAGGTAATCAGCCCCAGCATTTT.

The CDR3 region has the DNA TGTGCCAGCAGCTTGGTGAGCAATTCGTGGAATGAGCAGTTCTTC. Protein sequence: CASSLVSNSWNEQFF. The rearrangement joins TRBV5-6 to TRBJ2-1; D unresolved. This CDR3 contains 15 residues. Trimming pared 0 bases from V and 7 bases from J, leaving 14 bases between. Germline V CDR1 and CDR2: SGHDT, YYEEEE. The complete variable domain, with remaining parts taken from reference TRBV5-6 and TRBJ2-1, reads DAGVTQSPTHLIKTRGQQVTLRCSPKSGHDTVSWYQQALGQGPQFIFQYYEEEERQRGNFPDRFSGHQFPNYSSELNVNALLLGDSALYLCASSLVSNSWNEQFFGPGTRLTVL.

The rearrangement links TRBV18 to TRBJ2-5; D remains ambiguous. Matching the DNA end better, TRBJ2-7 makes the J call doubtful. The germline V gene has CDR1 KGHSH and CDR2 LQKENI. The length of the CDR3 is 14 residues. In DNA, the CDR3 is TGTGCCAGCTCACCACGGGCCGATCCCTACGAGCAGTACTTC. This codes for CASSPRADPYEQYF.

This sequence joins TRBV28 and TRBJ2-1; D is unresolved. V was shortened by 7 bases and J by 9 bases, with 16 bases between the two germline ends. CDR3 length: 13 amino acids. Germline values: CDR1 MDHEN, CDR2 SYDVKM. CDR3 sequence reads: CASTLRPTGEQFF. For the CDR3, the DNA is TGTGCCAGCACCCTTAGGCCGACGGGTGAGCAGTTCTTC.

V usage is TRBV5-1 and J usage is TRBJ2-7, with 11 bases lining up with TRBD2. Germline lookup yields CDR1 SGHRS and CDR2 YFSETQ. Trimming at V came to 7 bases and at J to 5 bases, leaving 11 bases not matched to a gene. The CDR3 is made up of 15 amino acids. CDR3 sequence reads: CASAVPLAGGHEQYF. The CDR3 DNA reads TGCGCCAGCGCCGTGCCCCTAGCGGGAGGCCACGAGCAGTACTTC.

The chain has TRBV2 and TRBJ2-5, with TRBD1 matching over 10 bases. CDR1 is SNHLY and CDR2 is FYNNEI in the germline V gene. V trimming: 0 bases; J trimming: 6 bases; junction bases outside the gene matches: 13. The CDR3 length is 18 residues. CDR3: CASSEAPPGQGSAKTQYF. The CDR3, as DNA: TGTGCCAGCAGTGAAGCGCCCCCGGGACAGGGGTCGGCAAAGACCCAGTACTTC.

CDR3 in DNA: TGCGCCAGCAGCCCATCAAGCTTTTCTAGTGATCCCTACGAGCAGTACTTC. Its protein product is CASSPSSFSSDPYEQYF. The gene calls are TRBV4-1 and TRBJ2-7; D remains unclear. Germline CDR1 MGHRA, CDR2 YSYEKL. V lost 4 bases and J lost 2, with 21 bases in between. CDR3 length: 17 amino acids.

The chain's CDR3 is CASSVAREETQYF. The CDR3, as DNA: TGTGCCAGTAGTGTGGCCCGGGAAGAGACCCAGTACTTC. This sequence joins TRBV19 and TRBJ2-5; D uncertain. This CDR3 comprises 13 residues. Trimming pared 5 bases from V and 3 bases from J, leaving 10 bases between. Germline-derived CDR1 and CDR2 are LNHDA and SQIVND (reference sequence). The whole variable domain, remainder taken from reference TRBV19 and TRBJ2-5, is DGGITQSPKYLFRKEGQNVTLSCEQNLNHDAMYWYRQDPGQGLRLIYYSQIVNDFQKGDIAEGYSVSREKKESFPLTVTSAQKNPTAFYLCASSVAREETQYFGPGTRLLVL.

This clone was counted a single time. The chain has TRBV19 and TRBJ2-1; TRBD2 agrees at 15 bases. Germline values: CDR1 LNHDA, CDR2 SQIVND (reference sequence). The V segment lost 1 base and the J segment 7 bases; nucleotides outside the gene matches: 2. This CDR3 is 16 amino acids long. CDR3 residues: CASSIAGLAGGNEQFF. DNA for the CDR3: TGTGCCAGTAGTATAGCTGGACTAGCGGGAGGGAATGAGCAGTTCTTC.

The chain links TRBV6-6 to TRBJ1-1; a weak D match, TRBD1 (6 bases). The V end was cut by 5 bases, the J end by 0 bases, with 16 bases between. The CDR3 contains 16 residues. Germline V lookup: CDR1 MNHNY, CDR2 SVGAGI (reference sequence). In DNA form, the CDR3 reads TGTGCCAGCAGTCTCAGGGGCGGGGGTTTGAACACTGAAGCTTTCTTT. Protein product: CASSLRGGGLNTEAFF.

The chain couples TRBV27 to TRBJ1-6; 7 bases agree with TRBD1. The CDR3 runs 15 residues. With V trimmed by 3 bases and J by 9 bases, 8 bases remained unmatched. Germline lookup yields CDR1 MNHEY and CDR2 SMNVEV (reference sequence). The DNA for the CDR3 is TGTGCCAGCAGTTTCGGTAGACAGGGAGGTTCACCCCTCCACTTT. Amino acid sequence: CASSFGRQGGSPLHF.

By frequency in the sample, this clone is medium-sized. The rearrangement links TRBV6-1 to TRBJ1-5; D is possibly TRBD1 (6 bases). CDR1 and CDR2 (germline): MNHNS, SASEGT. V was cut by 6 bases and J by 1 base, with 13 bases left in between. This CDR3 has 15 residues. CDR3 in amino acids: CASSTLRGSNQPQHF. CDR3 in DNA: TGTGCCAGCAGCACCCTCAGGGGCAGCAATCAGCCCCAGCATTTT.

This clone was picked up one time. V and J are TRBV27 and TRBJ2-1; 11 bases fit TRBD1. The length of the CDR3 is 17 residues. V shed 0 bases and J 7 bases; nucleotides not matched to a gene: 8. Per the germline V gene, CDR1 is MNHEY and CDR2 is SMNVEV (reference sequence). CDR3 amino acids: CASSLSAGTGGRNEQFF. The CDR3 coding sequence is TGTGCCAGCAGTTTATCGGCCGGGACAGGGGGAAGGAATGAGCAGTTCTTC.

The chain has TRBV6-1 and TRBJ2-2; 12 positions match TRBD1. This CDR3 comprises 15 residues. J lost 8 bases, V lost 5 bases, and 6 bases had no gene match. In germline, CDR1 is MNHNS, CDR2 SASEGT. The CDR3 region has the DNA TGTGCCAGCAGTCCCGGGACAGGGGGCGTGGGGGAGCTGTTTTTT. Amino acids: CASSPGTGGVGELFF.

This chain joins TRBV18 and TRBJ1-5, with TRBD1 identical over 7 bases. The V gene end was trimmed by 6 bases and the J gene end by 2 bases; junction bases not matched to a gene: 16. The CDR3 totals 18 residues. Germline assignment: CDR1 KGHSH and CDR2 LQKENI. The CDR3 reads CASSGRGPGGRGNQPQHF. DNA of the CDR3: TGTGCCAGCTCGGGAAGGGGGCCAGGGGGGAGAGGCAATCAGCCCCAGCATTTT.

The J gene is TRBJ2-3, the V gene TRBV9; 10 bases fit TRBD2. V lost 0 bases and J lost 1; bases outside the gene matches: 2. The CDR3 has 16 residues. The V gene's germline CDR1 is SGDLS and CDR2 YYNGEE. The CDR3 DNA reads TGTGCCAGCAGCGTAGGCCTAGCGGGAGGCACAGATACGCAGTATTTT. Amino acids: CASSVGLAGGTDTQYF.

The genes are TRBV25-1 and TRBJ1-4, with 12 bases identical to TRBD1. The CDR3 extends over 16 amino acids. V was clipped by 8 bases and J by 8 bases; unmatched bases: 12. The V gene's germline CDR1 is MGHDK and CDR2 SYGVNS. The CDR3: CASSDYAGTGGEKLFF. CDR3 nucleotides: TGTGCCAGCTCGGACTATGCGGGGACAGGGGGCGAAAAACTGTTTTTT.

This clone showed up just a few times. The gene calls are TRBV2 and TRBJ2-5, with a possible D match to TRBD2 (5 bases). The germline V and J ends were trimmed by 10 bases and 2 bases, with 11 bases remaining between them. The CDR3 is 12 residues long. Germline-derived CDR1 and CDR2 are SNHLY and FYNNEI. The CDR3 DNA follows: TGTGCCACCTCGGGATCTCAAGAGACCCAGTACTTC. It specifies CATSGSQETQYF.

The chain employs TRBV14 and TRBJ2-1; D may be TRBD1 (5 bases). Trimming cost V 0 bases and J 4 bases, with 7 bases left between them. The germline CDR1 and CDR2 sequences are SGHDN and FVKESK. The CDR3 totals 14 residues. CDR3 coding DNA: TGTGCCAGCAGCCAAGATGGGGCATACAATGAGCAGTTCTTC. Translating gives CASSQDGAYNEQFF.

V and J are TRBV4-1 and TRBJ2-7; 9 bases align to TRBD1. The CDR3 runs 13 residues. Germline assignment: CDR1 MGHRA and CDR2 YSYEKL. Trimming took 4 bases from V and 6 from J; bases not matched to a gene: 4. The CDR3 loop is CASSLGQGAEQYF. In DNA form, the CDR3 reads TGCGCCAGCAGCCTGGGACAGGGCGCCGAGCAGTACTTC.